This entry concerns a single T cell receptor (beta chain). Repertoires were generated with immunoSEQ multiplex PCR, while TCRdb's copy carries only in-frame clones and drops some. The sample lists some 210,000 clones, almost 85% seen once, with about 12% in the top ten. This sample stems from a study of blood T cell repertoires in COVID-19. Specimen: peripheral blood. The source is a woman in her thirties or forties with acute or convalescent COVID-19.

DNA of the CDR3: TGTGCCAGCAGCGCAGACAGGGCTAGCACAGATACGCAGTATTTT. This codes for CASSADRASTDTQYF. This sequence joins TRBV2 and TRBJ2-3, with 7 bases fitting TRBD1. Germline CDR1 is SNHLY and CDR2 is FYNNEI. The CDR3 sequence is 15 residues long. J lost 0 bases, V lost 6 bases, and 6 bases had no gene match.